This T cell receptor beta chain was obtained from a study of T-cell reconstitution after alpha-beta-depleted transplantation in children. Study-wide findings and caveats: About two months after transplant, alpha-beta T cells reportedly came from several hundred expanded graft clones. The main origin of T-cell counts and diversity one year after transplant was newly produced T cells. Certain patients had high TCRbeta diversity at day 60, and it came from recipient T cells and thymic progenitors that survived.

Unique molecular identifiers were used to barcode this TCRbeta library. TCRdb redid the calling of the PCR reads with MiXCR, one entry per CDR3 protein. Of 95,000 to 150,000 distinct CDR3 sequences detected, more than 20% appear once; the ten largest clones hold 10%. The germline V gene has CDR1 MNHEY and CDR2 SMNVEV (reference sequence). The CDR3 sequence is 12 residues long. The V end lost 4 bases, the J end lost 2 bases, and 6 bases lay between the germline ends. As regards this clonotype: Its antigen is undetermined.

The rearrangement uses TRBV27 and TRBJ2-7, with D unclear. Sequences were derived from PBMCs, mostly from graft donor cells, sampled 180 days after TCRalphabeta/CD19-depleted stem cell transplant. This clonotype was sampled from a male patient between 2 and 9 years old who had a stem cell transplant for chronic granulomatous disease, so the T cells may come from the graft donor. The CDR3 DNA is TGTGCCAGCAGTTCCCAGACCTACGAGCAGTACTTC. Translation gives CASSSQTYEQYF.